This entry features one TCR delta chain sequence. The junction had 11 bases not matched to a gene; V was cut back by 0 bases and J by 2 bases. The CDR3 runs 17 residues. Germline V gene sequence: CDR1 GEAIGNYY, CDR2 EKD. With CATT, TCRdb re-called clones from the reads. In the table there are 8,500 to 10,000 delta-chain clones, approximately 22% of which are singletons. This entry is derived from a study of gamma-delta chains in newborns, infants, children. Whole-study context: Polyclonal expansion of innate γδ T cells after birth follows microbial exposure.

The receptor was isolated from a child who was a newborn, infant or young child, either healthy, febrile or measles-vaccinated (not recorded which). This chain connects TRDV2 to TRDJ1, with 7 bases fitting TRDD3. The sample comprised blood. The CDR3 nucleotides are TGTGCCTGTGACACCCTCGTAGTAGGATACGCGACCGATAAACTCATCTTT. This gives the protein CACDTLVVGYATDKLIF.